This paragraph covers one TCR beta chain sequence. Its antigen remains undetermined. The sample is drawn from a study of cytomegalovirus exposure and HLA in healthy donors (dated 2017 in TCRdb). Study-wide context: In an earlier analysis of some 610 of the donors, 276 Gb of sequence data and approximately 100 million unique TCR beta sequences from 180 million or so T cells were reported. In a later analysis, previously published TCR beta repertoires from several hundred donors were re-analyzed and high-resolution HLA genotyping was added so that TCR occurrence patterns could be studied. Approximately 310 gigabases of sequencing data and tens of millions of unique TCR sequences made up an early release that covered 640 HLA-typed donors. Of the roughly 400 genotyped donors, 80% to 90% were placed in the genetic ancestry cluster associated with self-reported Caucasian donors. The T cell repertoires of 550 to 850 subjects were profiled by immunosequencing and related to cytomegalovirus serostatus. The aim of the study was to test whether cataloging public T cell receptors could identify signatures of past pathogen exposure. In a later genetic analysis, genome-wide SNP genotypes for about 65% of the roughly 700 donors were used, and that subset was treated as a discovery cohort. To decide whether each TCR beta V gene segment behaved as functional or pseudogenic, an earlier analysis of several hundred of the donors relied on high-throughput TCR beta sequencing. In the later analysis, no new phenotypic data were used to find candidate immune exposures; instead, reliance was placed on TCR beta sequences and their occurrence across donors. HLA typing included class I and class II loci at four-digit resolution. Alongside the repertoire data, information on donor age, sex, ethnicity and CMV serostatus was compiled. A few DR-DQ haplotypes were treated as single units for association and clustering because of strong linkage in the cohort. Among some 400 genotyped donors of the cohort, an average of around 250,000 unique TCR beta nucleotide sequences was sequenced per donor, of which approximately 19% were non-productive. A separate validation cohort of some 130 different subjects was used in addition to the 666-subject first cohort. All discovery cohort repertoires had been generated using a single sequencing platform. High-throughput TCR immunosequencing, statistical association of individual TCRs with disease status, and machine learning were combined to predict cytomegalovirus infection status. The number of typed donors differed by locus: roughly 629-640 for A, B, C, DRB1 and DQB1; approximately 540 for DQA1; roughly 600 for DPA1; and roughly 450 for DPB1. On the study overall, not on this receptor specifically: According to a later analysis, parvovirus B19, influenza, CMV and Epstein-Barr virus appeared linked to several top co-occurrence clusters. A further reported finding was that TCR beta sequences accurately predicted the HLA-A and HLA-B alleles for most subjects in the first cohort. The classifier was reported to diagnose cytomegalovirus status with high specificity and sensitivity in both the original and validation cohorts. In a later genetic analysis, a missense DCLRE1C variant was associated with V-gene and J-gene trimming of TCR beta chains, and the association was replicated in an independent cohort. A cluster of highly shared sequence variants was judged likely to be a technical artifact of the sequencing pipeline. In the study, about 150 TCR beta chains were listed as associated with cytomegalovirus. The cohort was sequenced for TCR beta chains only, and without alpha or paired-chain data the features that could be detected were limited. In an earlier analysis of 450 to 750 of the donors, most TCR beta V segments appeared in productive rearrangements about 87% or about 30% of the time, broadly matching IMGT annotations. In a later analysis, 16,951 TCR beta sequences were associated with specific HLA alleles at a false discovery rate of 0.05. Around 16 rarely observed V segments, including chromosome 9 orphons, were excluded from the earlier analysis of several hundred of the donors because counts were too low. Some IMGT-functional V segments, including TRBV6-2 and TRBV6-3, could not be distinguished by the 87-base-pair reads and were therefore excluded. A later analysis found that TCR association rates varied across HLA loci, with DRB1 alleles showing the most associated TCRs and HLA-C alleles the fewest. In a later analysis, HLA-associated TCR beta chains were found to be more clonally expanded and to have lower generation probabilities than equally common non-associated chains. A later analysis found that most CMV-associated TCR beta chains appeared HLA-restricted, with HLA associations seemingly driven largely by CMV exposure. Immune exposure information for the cohort was limited to CMV serostatus. The authors suggested that the approach could potentially be generalized to other disease states and immunological phenotypes. Presence/absence analyses assumed roughly uniform sequencing depth across donors, an assumption that may not hold. Most TCR sequences were observed very rarely across donors, whereas some public TCRs were present in many individuals. Because HLA typing was missing for some donors at each locus, association tests included only the typed subset. Strong co-occurrence of HLA alleles, especially DR and DQ, made assigning TCR associations to individual alleles difficult. According to a later genetic analysis, donors in an Asian-associated ancestry cluster had fewer N-insertions in productive TCRs than the approximately 670-donor mean. Linkage disequilibrium might explain the correlated functional status among segregating V segments, but an unknown experimental factor could not be excluded. Three of the identified cytomegalovirus-associated TCR beta chains were confirmed in vitro to be specific for cytomegalovirus antigens.

The cohort consisted of 670 or so healthy bone marrow donors. At the time of sampling, all cohort members were nominally healthy, though unrecorded immune exposures were likely present. The donor was CMV seronegative and was included in the group of a few hundred seronegative cohort members. A peripheral blood sample was collected from each donor, and TCR beta sequencing was performed on peripheral blood mononuclear cells. The Qiagen DNeasy Blood Extraction Kit was used to extract genomic DNA from the blood cell samples. CDR1 and CDR2, per the germline V gene, are LGHNA and YSLEER. V ends up 0 bases short and J 4 bases short, with an unmatched junction base count of 4. The CDR3 numbers 15 residues from cysteine through phenylalanine. Only the CDR3 DNA stays, 45 bases, in frame from base 1. Library prep was done by the immunoSEQ multiplex PCR assay. For the multiplex PCR, a mixture combining 60 forward primers for TCR Vbeta segments and 13 reverse primers for TCR Jbeta segments was used. A multiplex PCR assay on genomic DNA amplified the CDR3 region of rearranged TCR beta genes. Amplified TCR beta libraries were sequenced as 87-base-pair reads on the Illumina HiSeq System. Concerning the study's data processing: Across the roughly 640 repertoires, a later analysis counted some 81 million unique TCR beta chains, roughly 11 million of which were shared by at least two donors. Raw reads were error-corrected and collapsed into unique sequences by a nearest-neighbor algorithm in which closely related sequences were merged to remove PCR and sequencing errors. V, D and J gene segments were assigned by aligning CDR3 sequences to IMGT reference sequences. For a sequence to be retained, a match of at least six nucleotides was required to both a V gene segment and a J gene segment. A rearrangement counted as productive if the CDR3 had no stop codons and remained in frame with V and J, and every other rearrangement counted as non-productive. CDR3 was defined by IMGT convention, running from the second conserved V-encoded cysteine to the conserved J-encoded phenylalanine. The earlier analysis of 550 to 650 of the donors excluded any sequence lacking an unambiguous match to a single V gene segment. An earlier analysis of just under 600 of the donors called V segments functional above 56.7% productive rearrangements and segregating when the between-donor standard deviation exceeded 5%. A statistical classification framework was built for diagnosing cytomegalovirus status from the catalog of TCR beta chain sequences. V and J gene assignment, in a later analysis, came from comparing TCR nucleotide sequences with IMGT/GENE-DB human TR gene sequences. Using the TCRdist pipeline, a later analysis assigned CDR3 sequences along with most-parsimonious VDJ recombination scenarios. In a later analysis, each TCR beta chain was defined by its CDR3 amino acid sequence together with its V-gene family, and reads without a unique V-gene family were excluded. As a way to deal with suspected cross-contamination and a sequencing artifact, a later analysis dropped roughly 620 nucleotide sequences that were highly shared and had low generation probability. For each public chain, a later analysis derived a clonal expansion index from normalized ranks of inferred template counts within each repertoire. In a later analysis, generation probabilities were computed with a VDJ recombination model fitted to out-of-frame rearrangements, and the resulting probabilities were checked against IGoR. In a later analysis, TCR-TCR, TCR-HLA and TCR-CMV co-occurrence was scored with hypergeometric tests, and a repertoire-size bias correction was applied to TCR pairs. To estimate false discovery rates, a later analysis permuted the HLA or CMV assignments 20 times. In a later analysis, co-occurring TCRs were grouped using DBSCAN, with TCRdist sequence similarity added in when clustering inside HLA-allele-positive subsets. Repertoires with fewer than 30,000 or more than 120,000 public chains, plus five repertoires with anomalous nucleotide sharing, were excluded from co-occurrence clustering. Not all clones reach the TCRdb copy of this immuneACCESS table, which keeps in-frame sequences only. Checked studies attribute under half of the gap to unresolved V genes and leave the rest unexplained. Clone size and V and J calls were adopted from that table, with D and trimming inferred from the DNA. This sample's table contains 150,000 to 250,000 clones. The ten largest make up less than 0.9% of the sample.

The clonotype originates from a boy aged 5-17 years in good health and CMV-seronegative. The sequenced sample consisted of PBMCs. This receptor chain uses TRBV4-3 and TRBJ2-3, with 7 central nucleotides matching TRBD2. The DNA sequence reads TGCGCCAGCAGCCAAGAAGGACTAGAATCAGATACGCAGTATTTT. Its translation reads: CASSQEGLESDTQYF.